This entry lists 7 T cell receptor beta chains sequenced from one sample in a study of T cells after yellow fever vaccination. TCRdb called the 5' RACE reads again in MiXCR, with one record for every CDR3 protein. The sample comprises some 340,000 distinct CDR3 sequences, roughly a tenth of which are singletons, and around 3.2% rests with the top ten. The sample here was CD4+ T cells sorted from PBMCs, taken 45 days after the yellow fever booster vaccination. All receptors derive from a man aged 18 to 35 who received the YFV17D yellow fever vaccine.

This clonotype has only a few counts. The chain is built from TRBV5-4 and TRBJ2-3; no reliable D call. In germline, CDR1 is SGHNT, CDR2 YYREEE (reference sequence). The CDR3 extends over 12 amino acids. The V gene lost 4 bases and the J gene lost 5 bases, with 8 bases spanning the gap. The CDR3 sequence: CASSGGRDTQYF. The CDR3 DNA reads TGTGCCAGCAGCGGCGGTCGAGATACGCAGTATTTT.

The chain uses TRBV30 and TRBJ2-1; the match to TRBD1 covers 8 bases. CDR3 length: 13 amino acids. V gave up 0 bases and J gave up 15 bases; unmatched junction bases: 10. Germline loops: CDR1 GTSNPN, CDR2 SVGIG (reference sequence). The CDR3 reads CAWSVVSGGSWFF. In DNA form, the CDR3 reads TGTGCCTGGAGTGTGGTTTCAGGGGGCAGTTGGTTCTTC.

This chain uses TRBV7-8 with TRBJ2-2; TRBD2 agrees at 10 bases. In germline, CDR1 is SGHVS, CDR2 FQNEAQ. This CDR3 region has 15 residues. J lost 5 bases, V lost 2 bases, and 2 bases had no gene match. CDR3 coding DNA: TGTGCCAGCAGCTTAAGCGGGGGGGTGACCGGGGAGCTGTTTTTT. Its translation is CASSLSGGVTGELFF.

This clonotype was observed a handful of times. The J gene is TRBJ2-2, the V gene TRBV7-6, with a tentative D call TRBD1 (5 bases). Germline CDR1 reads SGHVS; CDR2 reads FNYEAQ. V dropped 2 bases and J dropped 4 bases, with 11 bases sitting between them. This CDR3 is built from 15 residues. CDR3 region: CASSLQGLVTGELFF. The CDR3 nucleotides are TGTGCCAGCAGCTTACAGGGTTTAGTCACCGGGGAGCTGTTTTTT.

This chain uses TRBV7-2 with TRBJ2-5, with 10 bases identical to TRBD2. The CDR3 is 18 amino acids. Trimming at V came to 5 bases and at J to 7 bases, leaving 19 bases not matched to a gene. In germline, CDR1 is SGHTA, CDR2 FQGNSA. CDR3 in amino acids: CASSPPGQRGGRAGTQYF. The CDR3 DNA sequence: TGTGCCAGCAGCCCTCCCGGCCAGCGGGGGGGCCGTGCGGGGACCCAGTACTTC.

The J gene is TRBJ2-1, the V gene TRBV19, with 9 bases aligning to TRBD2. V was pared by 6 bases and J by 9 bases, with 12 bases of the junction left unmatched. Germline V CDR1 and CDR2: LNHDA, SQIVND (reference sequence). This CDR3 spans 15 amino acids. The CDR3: CASSETSGRVGEQFF. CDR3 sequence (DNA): TGTGCCAGTAGCGAGACTAGCGGCCGAGTGGGTGAGCAGTTCTTC.

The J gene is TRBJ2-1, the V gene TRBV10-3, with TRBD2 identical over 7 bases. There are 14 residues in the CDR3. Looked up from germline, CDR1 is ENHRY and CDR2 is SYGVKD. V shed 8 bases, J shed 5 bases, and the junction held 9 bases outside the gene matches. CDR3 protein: CAIGRGGGHNEQFF. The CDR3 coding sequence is TGTGCCATCGGGCGGGGCGGGGGTCACAATGAGCAGTTCTTC.